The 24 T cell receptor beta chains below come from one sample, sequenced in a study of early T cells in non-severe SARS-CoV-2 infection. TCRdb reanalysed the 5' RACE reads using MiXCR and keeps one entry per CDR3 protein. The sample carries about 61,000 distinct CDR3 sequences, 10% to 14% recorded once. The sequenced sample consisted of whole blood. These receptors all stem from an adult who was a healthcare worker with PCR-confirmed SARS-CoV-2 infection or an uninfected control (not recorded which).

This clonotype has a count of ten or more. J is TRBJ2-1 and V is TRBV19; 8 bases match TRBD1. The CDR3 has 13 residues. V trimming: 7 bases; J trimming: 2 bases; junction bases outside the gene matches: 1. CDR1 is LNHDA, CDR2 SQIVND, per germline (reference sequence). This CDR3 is CASKDRAYNEQFF. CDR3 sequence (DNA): TGTGCCAGTAAGGACAGGGCCTACAATGAGCAGTTCTTC.

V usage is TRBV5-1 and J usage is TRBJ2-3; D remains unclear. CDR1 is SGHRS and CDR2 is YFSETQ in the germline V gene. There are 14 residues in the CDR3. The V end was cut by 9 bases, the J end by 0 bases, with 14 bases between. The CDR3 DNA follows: TGCGCCACCCACGAAAGGGCTAGCACAGATACGCAGTATTTT. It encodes CATHERASTDTQYF.

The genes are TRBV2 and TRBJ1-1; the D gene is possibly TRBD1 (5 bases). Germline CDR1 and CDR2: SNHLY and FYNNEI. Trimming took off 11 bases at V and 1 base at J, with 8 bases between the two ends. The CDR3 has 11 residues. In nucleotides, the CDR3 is TGTGCCGGGCAGGGGAACACTGAAGCTTTCTTT. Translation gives CAGQGNTEAFF.

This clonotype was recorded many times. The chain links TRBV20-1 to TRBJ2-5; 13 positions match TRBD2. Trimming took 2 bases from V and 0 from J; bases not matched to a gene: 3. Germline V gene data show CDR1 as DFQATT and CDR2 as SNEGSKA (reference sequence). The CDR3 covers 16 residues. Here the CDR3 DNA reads TGCAGTGCTAGAAGGGGACTAGCGGGGAACCAAGAGACCCAGTACTTC. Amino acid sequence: CSARRGLAGNQETQYF.

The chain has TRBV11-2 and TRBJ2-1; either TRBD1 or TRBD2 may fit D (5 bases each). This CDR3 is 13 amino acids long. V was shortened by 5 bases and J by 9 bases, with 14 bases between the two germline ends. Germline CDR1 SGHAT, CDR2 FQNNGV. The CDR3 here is CASSPSTGGEQFF. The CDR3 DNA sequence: TGTGCCAGCAGCCCCTCCACAGGAGGTGAGCAGTTCTTC.

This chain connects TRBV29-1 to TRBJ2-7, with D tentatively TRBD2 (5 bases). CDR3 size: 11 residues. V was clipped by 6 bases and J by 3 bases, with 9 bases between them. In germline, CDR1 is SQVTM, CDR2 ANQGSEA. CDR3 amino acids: CSVGEHYEQYF. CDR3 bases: TGCAGCGTCGGGGAACACTACGAGCAGTACTTC.

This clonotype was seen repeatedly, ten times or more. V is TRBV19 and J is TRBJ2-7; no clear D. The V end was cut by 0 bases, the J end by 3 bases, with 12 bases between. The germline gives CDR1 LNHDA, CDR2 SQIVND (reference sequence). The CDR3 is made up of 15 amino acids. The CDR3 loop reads CASSIERTYDYEQYF. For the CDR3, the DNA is TGTGCCAGTAGTATAGAGCGGACGTATGACTACGAGCAGTACTTC.

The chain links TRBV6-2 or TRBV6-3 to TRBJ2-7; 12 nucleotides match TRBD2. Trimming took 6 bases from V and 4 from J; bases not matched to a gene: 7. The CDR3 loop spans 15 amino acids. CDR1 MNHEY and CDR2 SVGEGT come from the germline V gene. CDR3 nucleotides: TGTGCCAGCAGCTGGACTAGCGGGGTAAGGTACGAGCAGTACTTC. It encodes CASSWTSGVRYEQYF.

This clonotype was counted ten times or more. This CDR3 reads CASSLGSSDTDTQYF. CDR3 coding DNA: TGTGCCAGCAGTTTAGGTAGCTCAGACACAGATACGCAGTATTTT. The V gene is TRBV12-3 or TRBV12-4, the J gene TRBJ2-3; D gene unclear. This CDR3 contains 15 residues. With 1 base removed from V and 2 bases from J, the gap between germline ends came to 10 bases.

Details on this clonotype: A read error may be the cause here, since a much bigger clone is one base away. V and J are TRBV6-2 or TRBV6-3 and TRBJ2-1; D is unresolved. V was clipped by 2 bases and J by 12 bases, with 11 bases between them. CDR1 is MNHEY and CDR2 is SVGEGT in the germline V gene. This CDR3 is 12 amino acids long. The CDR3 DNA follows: TGTGCCAGCAGTTACGTACGCTATGTGCAGTTCTTC. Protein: CASSYVRYVQFF.

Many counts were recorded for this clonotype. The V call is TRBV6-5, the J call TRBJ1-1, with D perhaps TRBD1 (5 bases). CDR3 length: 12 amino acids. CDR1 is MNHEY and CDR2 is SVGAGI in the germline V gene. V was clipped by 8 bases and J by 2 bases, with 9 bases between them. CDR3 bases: TGTGCCAGCGGCAGGACAAACACTGAAGCTTTCTTT. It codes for CASGRTNTEAFF.

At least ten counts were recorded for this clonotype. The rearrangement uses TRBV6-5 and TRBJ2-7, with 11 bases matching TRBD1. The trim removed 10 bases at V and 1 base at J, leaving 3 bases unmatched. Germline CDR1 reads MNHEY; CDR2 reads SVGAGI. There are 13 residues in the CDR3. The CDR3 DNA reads TGTGCCACCGGGACAGGGGGATCCTACGAGCAGTACTTC. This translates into CATGTGGSYEQYF.

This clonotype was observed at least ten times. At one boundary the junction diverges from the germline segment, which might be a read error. The DNA of the CDR3 is TGCAGCGTTGAATTGATGAGTGACAGTTGCTTC. This encodes CSVELMSDSCF. V and J are TRBV29-1 and TRBJ2-4, with D perhaps TRBD1 (5 bases). Germline assignment: CDR1 SQVTM and CDR2 ANQGSEA. The CDR3 loop spans 11 amino acids.

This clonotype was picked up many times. CDR3 amino acids: CAWSVSKKETQYF. The CDR3 nucleotides read TGTGCCTGGAGTGTGTCGAAAAAAGAGACCCAGTACTTC. The chain has TRBV30 and TRBJ2-5; D not resolved. The ends were cut back, 0 bases at V and 3 bases at J, with 8 bases in the middle. Germline loops: CDR1 GTSNPN, CDR2 SVGIG (reference sequence). The CDR3 extends over 13 amino acids.

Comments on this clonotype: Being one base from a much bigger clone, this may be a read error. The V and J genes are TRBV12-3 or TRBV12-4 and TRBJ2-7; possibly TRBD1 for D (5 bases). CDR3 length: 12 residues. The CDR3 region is CASAGYTYEQYF. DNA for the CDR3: TGTGCTTCCGCAGGGTACACCTACGAGCAGTACTTC.

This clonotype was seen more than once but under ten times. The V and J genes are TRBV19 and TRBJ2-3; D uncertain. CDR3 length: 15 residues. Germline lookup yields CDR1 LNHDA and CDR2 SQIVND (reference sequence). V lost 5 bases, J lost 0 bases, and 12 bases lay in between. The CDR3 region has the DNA TGTGCCAGTAGTCCCGGCCCAGGTAGCACAGATACGCAGTATTTT. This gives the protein CASSPGPGSTDTQYF.

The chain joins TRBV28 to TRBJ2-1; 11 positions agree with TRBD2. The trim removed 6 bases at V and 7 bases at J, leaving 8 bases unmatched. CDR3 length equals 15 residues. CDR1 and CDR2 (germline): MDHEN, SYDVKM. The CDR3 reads CASRTTSGVRNEQFF. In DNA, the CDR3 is TGTGCCAGCAGGACGACTAGCGGGGTCAGGAATGAGCAGTTCTTC.

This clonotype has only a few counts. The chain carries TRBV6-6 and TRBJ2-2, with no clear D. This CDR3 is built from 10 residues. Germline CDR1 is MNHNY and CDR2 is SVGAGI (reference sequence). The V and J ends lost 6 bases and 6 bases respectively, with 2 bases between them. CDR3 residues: CASSAGELFF. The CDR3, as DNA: TGTGCCAGCAGCGCCGGGGAGCTGTTTTTT.

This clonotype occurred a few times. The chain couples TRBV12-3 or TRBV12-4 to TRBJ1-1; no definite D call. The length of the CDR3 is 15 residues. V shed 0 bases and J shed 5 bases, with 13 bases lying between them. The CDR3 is CASSLARPVRTEAFF. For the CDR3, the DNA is TGTGCCAGCAGTTTAGCGCGTCCGGTTCGGACTGAAGCTTTCTTT.

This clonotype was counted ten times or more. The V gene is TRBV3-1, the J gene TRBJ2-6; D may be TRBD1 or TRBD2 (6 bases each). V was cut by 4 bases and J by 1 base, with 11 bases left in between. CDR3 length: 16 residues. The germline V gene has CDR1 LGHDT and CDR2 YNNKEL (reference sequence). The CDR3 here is CASSPQGGSGANVLTF. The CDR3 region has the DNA TGTGCCAGCAGCCCCCAAGGGGGGTCTGGGGCCAACGTCCTGACTTTC.

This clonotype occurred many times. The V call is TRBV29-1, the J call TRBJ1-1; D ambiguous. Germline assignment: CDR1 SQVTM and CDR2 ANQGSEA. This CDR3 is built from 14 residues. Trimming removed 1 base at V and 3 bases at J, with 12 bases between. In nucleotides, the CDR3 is TGCAGCGTTGAAGTAGATCCAGGCTACACTGAAGCTTTCTTT. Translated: CSVEVDPGYTEAFF.

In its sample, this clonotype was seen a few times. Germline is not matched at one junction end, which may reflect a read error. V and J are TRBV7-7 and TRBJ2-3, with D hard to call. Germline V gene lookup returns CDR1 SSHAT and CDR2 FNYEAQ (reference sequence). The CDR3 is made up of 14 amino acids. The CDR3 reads CASSPSRVENTQYF. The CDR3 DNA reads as TGTGCTAGCAGCCCCTCCCGGGTAGAGAATACGCAGTATTTT.

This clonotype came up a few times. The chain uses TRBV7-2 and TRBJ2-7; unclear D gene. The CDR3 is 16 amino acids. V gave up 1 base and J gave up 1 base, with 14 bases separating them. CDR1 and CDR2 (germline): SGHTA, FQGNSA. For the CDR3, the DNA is TGTGCCAGCAGCTTAGACGGTAGAATAGCATCCTACGAGCAGTACTTC. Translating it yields CASSLDGRIASYEQYF.

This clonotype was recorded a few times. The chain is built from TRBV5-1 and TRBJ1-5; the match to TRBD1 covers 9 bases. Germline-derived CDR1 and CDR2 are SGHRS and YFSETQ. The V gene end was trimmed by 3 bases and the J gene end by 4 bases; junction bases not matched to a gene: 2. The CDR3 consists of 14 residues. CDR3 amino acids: CASSSGQGNQPQHF. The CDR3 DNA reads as TGCGCCAGCAGCTCGGGACAGGGTAATCAGCCCCAGCATTTT.